The rows below give T cell receptor beta chains drawn from one sample of a study of cytomegalovirus exposure and HLA in healthy donors. Generated by immunoSEQ multiplex PCR, the TCRdb table keeps only in-frame clones and is missing some. The repertoire holds roughly 20,000 clones, approximately 84% seen once, with about a fifth in the top ten. Source material: PBMCs. The source is a human donor in good health. Each CDR3 is given with its conserved first and last residue. Fields, in order: J gene, clone size, D gene, V gene, CDR3 DNA, CDR3 protein. A D gene is named only where the DNA matches it firmly. Expanded clones get a size class; other rows say once, few or many, or leave the size out.

j_gene: TRBJ2-7; abundance: -; d_gene: -; v_gene: TRBV10-3; CDR3nt: TGTGCCATCAGTGAGTCTCCGACAGGAATTACCTACGAGCAGTACTTC; CDR3aa: CAISESPTGITYEQYF
j_gene: TRBJ1-1; abundance: -; d_gene: TRBD1; v_gene: TRBV4-1; CDR3nt: TGCGCCAGCAGCCAAGATCCTGGGACAGGGGCGATGGCTTTCTTT; CDR3aa: CASSQDPGTGAMAFF
j_gene: TRBJ2-6; abundance: -; d_gene: TRBD1; v_gene: TRBV5-4; CDR3nt: TGTGCCAGCAGCTTGGGACAGGGCTCCTCTGGGGCCAACGTCCTGACTTTC; CDR3aa: CASSLGQGSSGANVLTF
j_gene: TRBJ1-2; abundance: -; d_gene: -; v_gene: TRBV25-1; CDR3nt: TGTGCCAGCAGTGGGGGGGACTATGGCTACACCTTC; CDR3aa: CASSGGDYGYTF
j_gene: TRBJ1-1; abundance: few; d_gene: -; v_gene: TRBV2; CDR3nt: TGTGCCAGCACTGGGAGGAACACTGAAGCTTTCTTT; CDR3aa: CASTGRNTEAFF
j_gene: TRBJ1-1; abundance: -; d_gene: -; v_gene: TRBV7-2; CDR3nt: TGTGCCAGCAGCCCAACACAGGGGAACACTGAAGCTTTCTTT; CDR3aa: CASSPTQGNTEAFF
j_gene: TRBJ2-2; abundance: -; d_gene: TRBD2; v_gene: TRBV27; CDR3nt: TGTGCCAGCAGTTTATGGGGGGGAGGATACACCGGGGAGCTGTTTTTT; CDR3aa: CASSLWGGGYTGELFF
j_gene: TRBJ2-2; abundance: -; d_gene: -; v_gene: TRBV5-6; CDR3nt: TGTGCCAGCAGCTTGCCCCCTTTGCGCGCACCCGGGGAGCTGTTTTTT; CDR3aa: CASSLPPLRAPGELFF
j_gene: TRBJ2-7; abundance: -; d_gene: TRBD1; v_gene: TRBV7-2; CDR3nt: TGTGCCAGCAGCTCATACAGGGGCTACGAGCAGTACTTC; CDR3aa: CASSSYRGYEQYF
j_gene: TRBJ2-7; abundance: few; d_gene: TRBD2; v_gene: TRBV7-6; CDR3nt: TGTGCCAGCAGCTTAGCCCCCAGCGGGGGGGCGGGGGAGCAGTACTTC; CDR3aa: CASSLAPSGGAGEQYF
j_gene: TRBJ2-7; abundance: -; d_gene: -; v_gene: TRBV28; CDR3nt: TGTGCCAGCAGTTTGGGGGGGCAGAACTACGAGCAGTACTTC; CDR3aa: CASSLGGQNYEQYF
j_gene: TRBJ2-5; abundance: -; d_gene: -; v_gene: TRBV2; CDR3nt: TGTGCCAGCAGCCCAGAAGAGACCCAGTACTTC; CDR3aa: CASSPEETQYF
j_gene: TRBJ1-2; abundance: -; d_gene: TRBD1; v_gene: TRBV9; CDR3nt: TGTGCCAGCAGCGTAGGACAGGGGTATGGCTACACCTTC; CDR3aa: CASSVGQGYGYTF
j_gene: TRBJ2-5; abundance: -; d_gene: -; v_gene: TRBV2; CDR3nt: TGTGCCAGCAGTGTCGTGTTTGTAGCGGACCAAGAGACCCAGTACTTC; CDR3aa: CASSVVFVADQETQYF
j_gene: TRBJ2-1; abundance: once; d_gene: TRBD1; v_gene: TRBV11-1; CDR3nt: TGTGCCAGCAGCCGGGGACAGGGACGTTACAATGAGCAGTTCTTC; CDR3aa: CASSRGQGRYNEQFF
j_gene: TRBJ1-3; abundance: -; d_gene: -; v_gene: TRBV28; CDR3nt: TGTGCCAGCAGCCTGGGGCTGGCTGGAAACACCATATATTTT; CDR3aa: CASSLGLAGNTIYF
j_gene: TRBJ1-2; abundance: -; d_gene: -; v_gene: TRBV30; CDR3nt: TGTGCCTGGAGTGGGGGGGTTTCATATGGCTACACCTTC; CDR3aa: CAWSGGVSYGYTF
j_gene: TRBJ1-1; abundance: -; d_gene: -; v_gene: TRBV7-9; CDR3nt: TGTGCCAGCAGCTGGGGGACTGCCACTGAAGCTTTCTTT; CDR3aa: CASSWGTATEAFF
j_gene: TRBJ2-6; abundance: -; d_gene: -; v_gene: TRBV19; CDR3nt: TGTGCCAGTACCCCGGGCGGGTCTGGGGCCAACGTCCTGACTTTC; CDR3aa: CASTPGGSGANVLTF
j_gene: TRBJ1-5; abundance: -; d_gene: -; v_gene: TRBV5-5; CDR3nt: TGTGCCAGCAGCTTGTCGAGGGAACAGCCCCAGCATTTT; CDR3aa: CASSLSREQPQHF
j_gene: TRBJ2-2; abundance: -; d_gene: -; v_gene: TRBV19; CDR3nt: TGTGCCAGTACCTCAGGACTCCTAGCGACCGGGGAGCTGTTTTTT; CDR3aa: CASTSGLLATGELFF
j_gene: TRBJ1-3; abundance: -; d_gene: -; v_gene: TRBV10-3; CDR3nt: TGTGCCATCAGTGACGTCGACACCATATATTTT; CDR3aa: CAISDVDTIYF
j_gene: TRBJ1-3; abundance: few; d_gene: -; v_gene: TRBV5-4; CDR3nt: TGTGCCAGCAGCTTTGGGGGGGAGGGCTCTGGAAACACCATATATTTT; CDR3aa: CASSFGGEGSGNTIYF
j_gene: TRBJ2-1; abundance: -; d_gene: -; v_gene: TRBV29-1; CDR3nt: TGCAGCGTTTTACTAGGACACAATGAGCAGTTCTTC; CDR3aa: CSVLLGHNEQFF
j_gene: TRBJ1-1; abundance: -; d_gene: TRBD1; v_gene: TRBV18; CDR3nt: TGTGCCAGCTCACCAGGGACAGGGGGTCTCACTGAAGCTTTCTTT; CDR3aa: CASSPGTGGLTEAFF
j_gene: TRBJ2-1; abundance: -; d_gene: TRBD2; v_gene: TRBV7-7; CDR3nt: TGTGCCAGCAGCTTAGGAGCGGGAGGGCCCTACAATGAGCAGTTCTTC; CDR3aa: CASSLGAGGPYNEQFF
j_gene: TRBJ1-2; abundance: -; d_gene: TRBD1; v_gene: TRBV5-1; CDR3nt: TGCGCCAGCAGCTCACTCGACAGGGCTTATGGCTACACCTTC; CDR3aa: CASSSLDRAYGYTF
j_gene: TRBJ1-1; abundance: -; d_gene: TRBD1; v_gene: TRBV30; CDR3nt: TGTGCCACGGGACAGGGGAACACTGAAGCTTTCTTT; CDR3aa: CATGQGNTEAFF
j_gene: TRBJ2-6; abundance: -; d_gene: -; v_gene: TRBV2; CDR3nt: TGTGCCAGCAGTGCAAAGGGGTACGGCGTCCTGACTTTC; CDR3aa: CASSAKGYGVLTF
j_gene: TRBJ1-1; abundance: -; d_gene: -; v_gene: TRBV6-1; CDR3nt: TGTGCCAGCTCGGGGGGGGAGATGAACACTGAAGCTTTCTTT; CDR3aa: CASSGGEMNTEAFF
j_gene: TRBJ2-5; abundance: -; d_gene: TRBD1; v_gene: TRBV4-2; CDR3nt: TGTGCCAGCAGACTCGGACAGGGACAGACCCAGTACTTC; CDR3aa: CASRLGQGQTQYF
j_gene: TRBJ2-1; abundance: -; d_gene: -; v_gene: TRBV6-5; CDR3nt: TGTGCCAGCAGTTACACCGGACGGGAATTCTACAATGAGCAGTTCTTC; CDR3aa: CASSYTGREFYNEQFF
j_gene: TRBJ1-5; abundance: -; d_gene: TRBD1; v_gene: TRBV7-2; CDR3nt: TGTGCCAGCAGCTTAAACGACAGGGGTTATCAGCCCCAGCATTTT; CDR3aa: CASSLNDRGYQPQHF
j_gene: TRBJ2-7; abundance: -; d_gene: TRBD1; v_gene: TRBV6-1; CDR3nt: TGTGCCAGCAGTTCCACTGGGACAGGGGAAGAGCAGTACTTC; CDR3aa: CASSSTGTGEEQYF
j_gene: TRBJ2-4; abundance: once; d_gene: TRBD2; v_gene: TRBV7-8; CDR3nt: TGTGCCAGCAGCTATAGCGGGAGAGAATCTCTAGCCAAAAACATTCAGTACTTC; CDR3aa: CASSYSGRESLAKNIQYF
j_gene: TRBJ2-4; abundance: -; d_gene: -; v_gene: TRBV11-3; CDR3nt: TGTGCCAGCAGCCTGGGAGGGGGAGCTGGGGCCAAAAACATTCAGTACTTC; CDR3aa: CASSLGGGAGAKNIQYF
j_gene: TRBJ2-1; abundance: -; d_gene: -; v_gene: TRBV1; CDR3nt: TGCACCAGCAGCCAACCGACTAGCCGACTAATGGGGCCGAATGAGCAGTTCTTC; CDR3aa: CTSSQPTSRLMGPNEQFF
j_gene: TRBJ2-4; abundance: -; d_gene: TRBD2; v_gene: TRBV11-2; CDR3nt: TGTGCCAGCAGCTTAGGCCTAGCGGGAGAAAACATTCAGTACTTC; CDR3aa: CASSLGLAGENIQYF
j_gene: TRBJ1-1; abundance: -; d_gene: TRBD1; v_gene: TRBV7-9; CDR3nt: TGTGCCAGCAGCCAGGGACAGGGAAACACTGAAGCTTTCTTT; CDR3aa: CASSQGQGNTEAFF
j_gene: TRBJ1-6; abundance: -; d_gene: TRBD1; v_gene: TRBV9; CDR3nt: TGTGCCAGCAGCGTAGGAGGACAGGGGCAATCTGCCCTCCACTTT; CDR3aa: CASSVGGQGQSALHF
j_gene: TRBJ2-7; abundance: -; d_gene: -; v_gene: TRBV7-9; CDR3nt: TGTGCCAGCAGCCACAGGAATACCTACGAGCAGTACTTC; CDR3aa: CASSHRNTYEQYF
j_gene: TRBJ2-3; abundance: few; d_gene: -; v_gene: TRBV6-5; CDR3nt: TGTGCCAGCAGTTACCCCGTAGCGGTACTAGCAGATACGCAGTATTTT; CDR3aa: CASSYPVAVLADTQYF
j_gene: TRBJ1-1; abundance: -; d_gene: -; v_gene: TRBV13; CDR3nt: TGTGCCAGCAGCTTAAGGGGGATGAACACTGAAGCTTTCTTT; CDR3aa: CASSLRGMNTEAFF
j_gene: TRBJ1-4; abundance: -; d_gene: -; v_gene: TRBV5-1; CDR3nt: TGCGCCAGCAAGGGCGGGGCTGCAACTAATGAAAAACTGTTTTTT; CDR3aa: CASKGGAATNEKLFF
j_gene: TRBJ2-1; abundance: -; d_gene: TRBD2; v_gene: TRBV6-5; CDR3nt: TGTGCCAGCAAGGAGCGGGGGGGCGGCAATGAGCAGTTCTTC; CDR3aa: CASKERGGGNEQFF